A selection of T cell receptor beta chains follows, all from one sample in a study of shared clonotypes between healthy human individuals. Clones were sequenced by immunoSEQ multiplex PCR, and TCRdb holds only the in-frame ones, with some missing. The data hold some 1,400,000 clones, with roughly 96% observed a single time. Source material: naive CD4+ T cells sorted from blood. The receptors come from a young man in good health. The CDR3 runs from the conserved cysteine through the conserved F or W.

V gene: TRBV10-3; J gene: TRBJ2-5; CDR3 protein: CAISESVSKAVQETQYF
V gene: TRBV19; J gene: TRBJ1-5; CDR3 protein: CASSIGENQPQHF
V gene: TRBV7-4; J gene: TRBJ1-5; CDR3 protein: CASSLGLGARGNQPQHF
V gene: TRBV28; J gene: TRBJ1-2; CDR3 protein: CASRTGGSYYGYTF
V gene: TRBV2; J gene: TRBJ1-3; CDR3 protein: CASSRGQGPSGNTIYF
V gene: TRBV7-8; J gene: TRBJ2-5; CDR3 protein: CASSLPRKEETQYF
V gene: TRBV19; J gene: TRBJ1-5; CDR3 protein: CASSPGTGGMDQPQHF
V gene: TRBV7-3; J gene: TRBJ2-7; CDR3 protein: CASSLGSWTEQYF
V gene: TRBV10-2; J gene: TRBJ1-4; CDR3 protein: CASSETRSPVDINEKLFF
V gene: TRBV5-1; J gene: TRBJ2-3; CDR3 protein: CASSLSQDTQYF
V gene: TRBV4-1; J gene: TRBJ1-4; CDR3 protein: CASSQVGGITNEKLFF
V gene: TRBV7-2; J gene: TRBJ2-7; CDR3 protein: CASSLLGYEQYF
V gene: TRBV29-1; J gene: TRBJ2-3; CDR3 protein: CSVDEGTDTQYF
V gene: TRBV11-2; J gene: TRBJ2-5; CDR3 protein: CASSLAGLVFAETQYF
V gene: TRBV18; J gene: TRBJ1-2; CDR3 protein: CASSPQQGELGGYTF
V gene: TRBV20-1; J gene: TRBJ2-1; CDR3 protein: CRVRGGLVEFF
V gene: TRBV28; J gene: TRBJ2-5; CDR3 protein: CASASGVETQYF
V gene: TRBV11-2; J gene: TRBJ2-1; CDR3 protein: CATRRQSSGREQFF
V gene: TRBV4-3; J gene: TRBJ2-3; CDR3 protein: CASSQGLVSSTDTQYF
V gene: TRBV6-1; J gene: TRBJ1-5; CDR3 protein: CASSEFPGTGNQPQHF
V gene: TRBV21-1; J gene: TRBJ2-5; CDR3 protein: CASSKGNRGLFRETQYF
V gene: TRBV28; J gene: TRBJ2-3; CDR3 protein: CASRSSGTSGIWDTQYF
V gene: TRBV27; J gene: TRBJ2-5; CDR3 protein: CASSPRIRLAGAETQYF
V gene: TRBV9; J gene: TRBJ2-5; CDR3 protein: CASSVGGGKETQYF
V gene: TRBV25-1; J gene: TRBJ2-2; CDR3 protein: CASSDMWDRENTGELFF
V gene: TRBV5-1; J gene: TRBJ1-2; CDR3 protein: CASSLDRGGYTF
V gene: TRBV27; J gene: TRBJ2-7; CDR3 protein: CASRQISVGVTYEQYF
V gene: TRBV7-6; J gene: TRBJ2-7; CDR3 protein: CASSLGDYEQYF
V gene: TRBV13; J gene: TRBJ2-3; CDR3 protein: CASASGRDPRPDTQYF
V gene: TRBV28; J gene: TRBJ1-5; CDR3 protein: CASSLSFGGYQPQHF